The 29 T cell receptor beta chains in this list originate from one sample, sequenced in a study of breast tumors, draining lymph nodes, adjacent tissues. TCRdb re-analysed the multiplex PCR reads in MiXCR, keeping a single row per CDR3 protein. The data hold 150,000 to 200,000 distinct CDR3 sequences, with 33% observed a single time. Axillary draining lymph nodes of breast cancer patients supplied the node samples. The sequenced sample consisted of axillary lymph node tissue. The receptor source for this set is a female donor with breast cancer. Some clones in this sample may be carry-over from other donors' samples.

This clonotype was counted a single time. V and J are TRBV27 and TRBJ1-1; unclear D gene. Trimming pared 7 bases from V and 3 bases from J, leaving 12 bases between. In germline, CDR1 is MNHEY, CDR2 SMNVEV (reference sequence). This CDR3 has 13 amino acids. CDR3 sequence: CASMGGLDTEAFF. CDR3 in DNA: TGTGCCAGCATGGGAGGGCTGGACACTGAAGCTTTCTTT.

The CDR3 DNA follows: TGTGCCAGCAGCTCTAGACGGCCTAGCGGGGCCAACGTCCTGACTTTC. Amino acids: CASSSRRPSGANVLTF. The chain uses TRBV7-9 and TRBJ2-6; TRBD2 might be the D (5 bases). Germline V lookup: CDR1 SEHNR, CDR2 FQNEAQ (reference sequence). Trimming took 4 bases from V and 4 from J, leaving 14 bases between them. This CDR3 is 16 amino acids long.

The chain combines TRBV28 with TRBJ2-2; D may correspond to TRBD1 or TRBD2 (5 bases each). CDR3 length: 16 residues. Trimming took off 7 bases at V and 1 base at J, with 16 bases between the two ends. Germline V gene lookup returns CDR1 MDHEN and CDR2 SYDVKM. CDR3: CASNSGTSVNTGELFF. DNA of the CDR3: TGTGCCAGCAATTCCGGGACGTCAGTGAACACCGGGGAGCTGTTTTTT. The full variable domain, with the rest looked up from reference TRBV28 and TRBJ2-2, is DVKVTQSSRYLVKRTGEKVFLECVQDMDHENMFWYRQDPGLGLRLIYFSYDVKMKEKGDIPEGYSVSREKKERFSLILESASTNQTSMYLCASNSGTSVNTGELFFGEGSRLTVL.

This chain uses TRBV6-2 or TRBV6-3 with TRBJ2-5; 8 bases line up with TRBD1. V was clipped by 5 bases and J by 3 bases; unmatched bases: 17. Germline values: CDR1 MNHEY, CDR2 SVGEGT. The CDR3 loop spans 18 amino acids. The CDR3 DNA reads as TGTGCCAGCAGTCACCCGACCCTTCCGGGACAGGTGGAAGAGACCCAGTACTTC. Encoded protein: CASSHPTLPGQVEETQYF.

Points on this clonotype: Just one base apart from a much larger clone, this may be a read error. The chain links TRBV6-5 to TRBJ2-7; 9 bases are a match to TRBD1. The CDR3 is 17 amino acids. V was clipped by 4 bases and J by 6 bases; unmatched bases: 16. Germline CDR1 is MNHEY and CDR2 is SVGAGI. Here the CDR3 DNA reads TGTGCCAGCAGTTCCTCCCACGGGACAGGGAGGCAGGTCGAGCAGTACTTC. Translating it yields CASSSSHGTGRQVEQYF.

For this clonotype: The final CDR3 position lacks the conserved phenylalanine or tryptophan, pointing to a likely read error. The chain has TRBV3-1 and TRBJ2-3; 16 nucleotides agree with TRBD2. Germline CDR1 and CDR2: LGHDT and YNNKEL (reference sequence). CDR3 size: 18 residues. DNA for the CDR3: TGCGCCAGCAGCCCGGGACTAGCGGGGGGGCGGGGCACAGATACGCAGTATTCT. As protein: CASSPGLAGGRGTDTQYS.

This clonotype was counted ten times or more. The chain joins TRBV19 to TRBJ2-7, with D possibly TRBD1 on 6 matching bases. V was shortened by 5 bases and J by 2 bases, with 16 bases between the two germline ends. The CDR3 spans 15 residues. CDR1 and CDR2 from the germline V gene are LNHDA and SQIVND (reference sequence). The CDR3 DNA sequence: TGTGCCAGTAGTTTCACGACAGGACCGGCCTACGAGCAGTACTTC. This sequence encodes CASSFTTGPAYEQYF.

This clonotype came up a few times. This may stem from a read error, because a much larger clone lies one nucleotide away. DNA for the CDR3: TGTGCCAGCAGCGTATCCTTCCAGGGGGCTGTGTTAGCGCAGTACTTC. It is translated as CASSVSFQGAVLAQYF. The chain couples TRBV9 to TRBJ2-7; 8 bases are shared with TRBD1. Looked up from germline, CDR1 is SGDLS and CDR2 is YYNGEE. This CDR3 is 16 amino acids long. The V gene end was trimmed by 1 base and the J gene end by 9 bases; junction bases not matched to a gene: 15.

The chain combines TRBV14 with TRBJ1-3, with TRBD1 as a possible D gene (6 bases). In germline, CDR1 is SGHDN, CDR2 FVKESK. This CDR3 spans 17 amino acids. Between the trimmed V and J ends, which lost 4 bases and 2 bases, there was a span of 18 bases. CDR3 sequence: CASSLFPGHGTGNTIYF. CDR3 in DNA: TGTGCCAGCAGCCTCTTCCCGGGACACGGAACTGGAAACACCATATATTTT.

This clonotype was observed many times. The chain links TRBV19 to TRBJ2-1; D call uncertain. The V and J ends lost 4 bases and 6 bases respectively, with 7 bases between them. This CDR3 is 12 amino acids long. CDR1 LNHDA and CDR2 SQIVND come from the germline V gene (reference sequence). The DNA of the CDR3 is TGTGCCAGTAGTAATCGTCTCAATGAGCAGTTCTTC. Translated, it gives CASSNRLNEQFF.

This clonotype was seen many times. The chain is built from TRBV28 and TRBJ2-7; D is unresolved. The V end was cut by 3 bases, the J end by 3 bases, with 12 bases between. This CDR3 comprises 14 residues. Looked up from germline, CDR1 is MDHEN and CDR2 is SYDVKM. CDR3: CASSLIRSRYEQYF. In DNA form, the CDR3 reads TGTGCCAGCAGTTTGATTAGAAGTCGCTACGAGCAGTACTTC. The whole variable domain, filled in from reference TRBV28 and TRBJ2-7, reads DVKVTQSSRYLVKRTGEKVFLECVQDMDHENMFWYRQDPGLGLRLIYFSYDVKMKEKGDIPEGYSVSREKKERFSLILESASTNQTSMYLCASSLIRSRYEQYFGPGTRLTVT.

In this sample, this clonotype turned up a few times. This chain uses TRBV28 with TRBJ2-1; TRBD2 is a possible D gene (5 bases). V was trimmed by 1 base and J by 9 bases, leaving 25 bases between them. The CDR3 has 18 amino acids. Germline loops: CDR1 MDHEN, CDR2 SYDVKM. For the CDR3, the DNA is TGTGCCAGCAGTTTATTAGTCGGACTCTCTACCTTTTCGACTGAGCAGTTCTTC. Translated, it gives CASSLLVGLSTFSTEQFF.

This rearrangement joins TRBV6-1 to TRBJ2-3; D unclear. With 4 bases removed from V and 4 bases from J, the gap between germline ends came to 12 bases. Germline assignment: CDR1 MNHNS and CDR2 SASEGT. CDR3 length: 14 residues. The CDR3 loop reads CASSVGSYADTQYF. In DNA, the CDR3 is TGTGCCAGCAGTGTGGGCTCATACGCAGATACGCAGTATTTT.

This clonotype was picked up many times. CDR3 nucleotide sequence: TGTGCCAGCAGTTCTTCTCTCACCGAGCAGTACTTC. This translates into CASSSSLTEQYF. The rearrangement joins TRBV27 to TRBJ2-7; D remains unclear. CDR3 size: 12 residues. Germline V gives CDR1 MNHEY, CDR2 SMNVEV (reference sequence). V lost 4 bases, J lost 6 bases, and 10 bases lay in between.

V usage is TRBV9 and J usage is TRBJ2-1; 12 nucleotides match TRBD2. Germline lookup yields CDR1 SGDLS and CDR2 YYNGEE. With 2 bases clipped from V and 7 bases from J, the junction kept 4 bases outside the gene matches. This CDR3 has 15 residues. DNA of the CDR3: TGTGCCAGCAGCGTGACTAGCGGGGGAACTAATGAGCAGTTCTTC. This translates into CASSVTSGGTNEQFF.

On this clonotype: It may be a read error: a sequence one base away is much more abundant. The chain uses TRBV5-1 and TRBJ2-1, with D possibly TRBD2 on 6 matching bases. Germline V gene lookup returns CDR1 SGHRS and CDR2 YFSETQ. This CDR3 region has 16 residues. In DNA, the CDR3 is TGCGCCAGCGGCTTGGTGGGCGGGACCTCCTACAATGAGCAGTTCTTC. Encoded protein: CASGLVGGTSYNEQFF.

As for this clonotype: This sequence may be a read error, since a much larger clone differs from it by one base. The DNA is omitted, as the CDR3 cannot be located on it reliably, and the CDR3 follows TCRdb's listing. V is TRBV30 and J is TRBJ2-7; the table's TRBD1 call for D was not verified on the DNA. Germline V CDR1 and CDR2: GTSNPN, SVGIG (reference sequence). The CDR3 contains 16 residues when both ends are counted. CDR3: CAWSVAPGSGGYEQCF.

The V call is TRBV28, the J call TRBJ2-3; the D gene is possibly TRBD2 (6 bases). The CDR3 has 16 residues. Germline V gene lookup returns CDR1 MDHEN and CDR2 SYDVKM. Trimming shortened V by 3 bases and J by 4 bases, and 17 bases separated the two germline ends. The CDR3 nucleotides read TGTGCCAGCAGTTTCTTGGGTCCGGGGGTTCCAGATACGCAGTATTTT. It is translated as CASSFLGPGVPDTQYF. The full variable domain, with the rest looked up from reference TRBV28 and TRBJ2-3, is DVKVTQSSRYLVKRTGEKVFLECVQDMDHENMFWYRQDPGLGLRLIYFSYDVKMKEKGDIPEGYSVSREKKERFSLILESASTNQTSMYLCASSFLGPGVPDTQYFGPGTRLTVL.

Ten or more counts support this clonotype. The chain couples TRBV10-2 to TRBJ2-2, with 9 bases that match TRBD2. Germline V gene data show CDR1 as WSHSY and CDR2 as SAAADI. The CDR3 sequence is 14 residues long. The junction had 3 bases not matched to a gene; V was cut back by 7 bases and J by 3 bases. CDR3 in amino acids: CASNSGGYTGELFF. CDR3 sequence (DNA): TGCGCCAGCAATAGCGGGGGATACACCGGGGAGCTGTTTTTT.

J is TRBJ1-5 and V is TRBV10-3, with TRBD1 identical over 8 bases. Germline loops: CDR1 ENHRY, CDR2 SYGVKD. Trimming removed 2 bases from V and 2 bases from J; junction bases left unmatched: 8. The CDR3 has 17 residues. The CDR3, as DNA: TGTGCCATCAGTGAGCCGAACAGGGGGAAAGGCAATCAGCCCCAGCATTTT. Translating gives CAISEPNRGKGNQPQHF.

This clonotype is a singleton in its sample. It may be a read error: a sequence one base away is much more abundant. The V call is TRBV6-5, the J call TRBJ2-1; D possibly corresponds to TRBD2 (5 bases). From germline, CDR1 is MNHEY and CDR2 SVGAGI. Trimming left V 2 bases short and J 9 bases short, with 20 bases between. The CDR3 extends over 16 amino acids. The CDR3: CASSYGSERAFAEQFF. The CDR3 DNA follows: TGTGCCAGCAGTTACGGTAGCGAGAGGGCCTTTGCTGAGCAGTTCTTC.

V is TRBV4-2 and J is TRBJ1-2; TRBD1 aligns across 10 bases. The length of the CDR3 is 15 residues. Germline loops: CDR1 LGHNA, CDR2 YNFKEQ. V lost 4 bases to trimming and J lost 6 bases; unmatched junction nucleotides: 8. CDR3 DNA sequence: TGTGCCAGCAGCCGGACCGGGACAGGGGCAAATGGCTACACCTTC. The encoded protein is CASSRTGTGANGYTF.

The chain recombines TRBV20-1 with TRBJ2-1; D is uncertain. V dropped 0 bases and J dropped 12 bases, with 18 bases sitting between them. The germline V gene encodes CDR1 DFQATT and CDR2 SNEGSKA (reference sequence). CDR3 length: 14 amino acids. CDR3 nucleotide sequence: TGCAGTGCTAGAGAGTCCGGGCTAGAAGATACGCAGTTCTTC. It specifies CSARESGLEDTQFF.

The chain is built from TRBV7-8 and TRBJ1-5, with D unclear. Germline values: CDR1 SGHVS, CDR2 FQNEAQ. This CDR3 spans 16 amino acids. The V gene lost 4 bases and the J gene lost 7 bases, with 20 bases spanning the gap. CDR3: CASSSRASRADQPQHF. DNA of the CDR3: TGTGCCAGCAGCTCTAGGGCCTCGCGGGCGGACCAGCCCCAGCATTTT.

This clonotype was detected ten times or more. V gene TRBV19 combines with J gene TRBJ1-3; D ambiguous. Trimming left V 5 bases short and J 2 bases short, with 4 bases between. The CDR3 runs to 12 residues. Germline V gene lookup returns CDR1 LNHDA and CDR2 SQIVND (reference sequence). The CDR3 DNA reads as TGTGCCAGTAGTTGGCCTGGAAACACCATATATTTT. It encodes CASSWPGNTIYF.

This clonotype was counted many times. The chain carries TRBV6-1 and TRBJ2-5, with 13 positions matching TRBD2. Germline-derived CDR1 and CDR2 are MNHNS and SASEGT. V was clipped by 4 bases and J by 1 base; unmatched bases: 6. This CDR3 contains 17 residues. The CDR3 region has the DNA TGTGCCAGCAGTGGACTAGCGGGGGGTTTGGTCCAAGAGACCCAGTACTTC. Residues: CASSGLAGGLVQETQYF.

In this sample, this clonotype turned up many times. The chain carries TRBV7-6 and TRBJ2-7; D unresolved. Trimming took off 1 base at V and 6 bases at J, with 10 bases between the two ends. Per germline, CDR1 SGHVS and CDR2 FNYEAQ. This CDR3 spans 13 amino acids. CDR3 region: CASSLDPLGEQYF. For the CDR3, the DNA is TGTGCCAGCAGCTTAGACCCACTCGGCGAGCAGTACTTC.

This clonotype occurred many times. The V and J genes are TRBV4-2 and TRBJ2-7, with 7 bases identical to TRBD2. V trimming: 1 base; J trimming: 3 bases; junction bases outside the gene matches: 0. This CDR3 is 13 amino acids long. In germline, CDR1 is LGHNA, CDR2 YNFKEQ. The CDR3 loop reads CASSQGGGYEQYF. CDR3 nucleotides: TGTGCCAGCAGCCAAGGGGGGGGCTACGAGCAGTACTTC.

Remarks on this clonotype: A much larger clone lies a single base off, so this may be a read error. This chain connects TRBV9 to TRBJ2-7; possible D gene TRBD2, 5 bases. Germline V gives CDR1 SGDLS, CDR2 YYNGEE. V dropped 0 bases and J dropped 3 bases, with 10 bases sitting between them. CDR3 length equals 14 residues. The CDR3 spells CASSVAGGGYEQYF. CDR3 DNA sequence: TGTGCCAGCAGCGTAGCTGGCGGAGGCTACGAGCAGTACTTC.